This T cell receptor beta chain came from a study of T cell responses to AZD1222 COVID-19 vaccine. Study-wide results and limits: Per reports, nearly half of all spike-specific TCRs target regions that are unmutated in variants. Clonal diversity was possibly underestimated, and the donors were mostly white British, with more females. Following two doses of AZD1222, Spike-specific TCR breadth and depth rose.

The germline V gene has CDR1 MNHNS and CDR2 SASEGT. The CDR3 sequence is 14 residues long. Trimming removed 1 base at V and 5 bases at J, with 11 bases between. On this clone: Its antigen is undetermined.

Here immunoSEQ multiplex PCR was the method, and the copy in TCRdb shows in-frame clones only, minus some. The sample has 130,000 or so clones; around 91% are singletons. This sequence was found in an adult in good health. The specimen was peripheral blood, collected on day 0 of AZD1222 vaccination. The J gene is TRBJ1-1, the V gene TRBV6-1; a weak D match, TRBD1 (5 bases). The CDR3 coding sequence is TGTGCCAGCAGTGAAGGGGGCTTGGGGACTGAAGCTTTCTTT. Translation: CASSEGGLGTEAFF.